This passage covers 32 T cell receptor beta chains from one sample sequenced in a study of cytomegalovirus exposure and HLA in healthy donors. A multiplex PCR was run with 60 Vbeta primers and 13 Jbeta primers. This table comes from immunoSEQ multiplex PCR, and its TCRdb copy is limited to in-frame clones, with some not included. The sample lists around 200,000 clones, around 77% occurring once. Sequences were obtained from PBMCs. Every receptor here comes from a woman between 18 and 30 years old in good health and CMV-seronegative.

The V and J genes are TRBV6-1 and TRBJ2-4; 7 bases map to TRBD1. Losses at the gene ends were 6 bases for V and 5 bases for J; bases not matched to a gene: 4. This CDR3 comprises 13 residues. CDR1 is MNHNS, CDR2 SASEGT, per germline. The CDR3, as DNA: TGTGCCAGCAGGGGTCAGGGGGAAAACATTCAGTACTTC. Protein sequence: CASRGQGENIQYF.

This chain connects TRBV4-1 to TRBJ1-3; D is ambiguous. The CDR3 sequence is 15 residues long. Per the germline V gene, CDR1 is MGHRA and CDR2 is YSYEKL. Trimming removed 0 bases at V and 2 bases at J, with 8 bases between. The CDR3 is CASSQEIIAGNTIYF. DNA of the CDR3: TGCGCCAGCAGCCAAGAAATAATCGCTGGAAACACCATATATTTT.

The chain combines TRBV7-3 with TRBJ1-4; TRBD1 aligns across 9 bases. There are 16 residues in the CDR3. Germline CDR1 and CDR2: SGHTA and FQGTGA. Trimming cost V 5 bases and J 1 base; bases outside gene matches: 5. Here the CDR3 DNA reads TGTGCCAGCAGCAACAAGGACAGGGGAACTAATGAAAAACTGTTTTTT. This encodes CASSNKDRGTNEKLFF.

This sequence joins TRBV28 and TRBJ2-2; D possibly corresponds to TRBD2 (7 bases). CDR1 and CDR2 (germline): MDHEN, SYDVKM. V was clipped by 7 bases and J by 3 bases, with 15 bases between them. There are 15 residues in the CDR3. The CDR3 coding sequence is TGTGCCAGCACCAGGCGGGGGCCGCACACCGGGGAGCTGTTTTTT. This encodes CASTRRGPHTGELFF.

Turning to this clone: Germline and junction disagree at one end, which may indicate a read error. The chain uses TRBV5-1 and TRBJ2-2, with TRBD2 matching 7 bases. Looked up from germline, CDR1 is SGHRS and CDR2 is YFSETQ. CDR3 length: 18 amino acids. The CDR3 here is CASSLEGEAGANAGELFF. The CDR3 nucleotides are TGCGCCAGCAGCTTGGAAGGAGAGGCGGGAGCGAACGCCGGGGAGCTGTTTTTT.

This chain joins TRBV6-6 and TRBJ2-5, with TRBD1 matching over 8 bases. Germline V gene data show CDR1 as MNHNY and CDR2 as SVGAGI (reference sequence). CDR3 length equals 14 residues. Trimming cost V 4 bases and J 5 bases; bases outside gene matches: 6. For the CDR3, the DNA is TGTGCCAGCAGTTCGGGACAGGTTGGGGAGACCCAGTACTTC. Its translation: CASSSGQVGETQYF.

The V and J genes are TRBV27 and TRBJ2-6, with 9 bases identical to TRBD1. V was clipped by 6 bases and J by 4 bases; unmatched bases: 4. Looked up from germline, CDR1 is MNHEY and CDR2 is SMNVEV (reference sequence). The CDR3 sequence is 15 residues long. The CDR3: CASRQGALGANVLTF. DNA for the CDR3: TGTGCCAGCAGACAGGGGGCGCTGGGGGCCAACGTCCTGACTTTC.

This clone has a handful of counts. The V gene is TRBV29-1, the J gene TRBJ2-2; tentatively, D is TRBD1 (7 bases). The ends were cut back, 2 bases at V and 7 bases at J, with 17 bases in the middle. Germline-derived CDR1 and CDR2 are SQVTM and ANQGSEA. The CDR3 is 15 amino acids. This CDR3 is CSVEYGGGLSGELFF. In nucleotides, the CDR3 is TGCAGCGTTGAATATGGAGGGGGCCTGAGCGGGGAGCTGTTTTTT.

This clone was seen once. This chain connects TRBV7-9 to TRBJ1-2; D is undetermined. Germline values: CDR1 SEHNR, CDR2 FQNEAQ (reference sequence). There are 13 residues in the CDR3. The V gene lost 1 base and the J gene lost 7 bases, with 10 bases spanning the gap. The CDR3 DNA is TGTGCCAGCAGCTTAGATAATTCGGGTGGCTACACCTTC. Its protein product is CASSLDNSGGYTF.

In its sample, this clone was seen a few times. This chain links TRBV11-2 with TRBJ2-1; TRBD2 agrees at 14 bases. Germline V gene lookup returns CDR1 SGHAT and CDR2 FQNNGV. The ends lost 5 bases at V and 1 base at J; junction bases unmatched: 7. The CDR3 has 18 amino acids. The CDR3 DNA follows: TGTGCCAGCAGCGGGCCGGGACTAGCGGGAGTATCCTACAATGAGCAGTTCTTC. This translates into CASSGPGLAGVSYNEQFF.

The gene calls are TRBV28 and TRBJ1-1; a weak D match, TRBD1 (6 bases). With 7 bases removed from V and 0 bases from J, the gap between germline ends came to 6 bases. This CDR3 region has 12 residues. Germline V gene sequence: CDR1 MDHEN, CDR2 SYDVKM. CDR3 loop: CASKGVNTEAFF. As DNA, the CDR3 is TGTGCCAGCAAGGGGGTGAACACTGAAGCTTTCTTT. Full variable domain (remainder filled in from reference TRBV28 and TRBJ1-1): DVKVTQSSRYLVKRTGEKVFLECVQDMDHENMFWYRQDPGLGLRLIYFSYDVKMKEKGDIPEGYSVSREKKERFSLILESASTNQTSMYLCASKGVNTEAFFGQGTRLTVV.

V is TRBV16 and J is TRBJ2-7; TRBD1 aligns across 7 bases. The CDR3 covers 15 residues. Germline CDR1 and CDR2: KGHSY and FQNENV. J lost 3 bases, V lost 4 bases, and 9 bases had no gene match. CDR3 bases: TGTGCCAGCAGCCCCTACGACAGGGCCTACTACGAGCAGTACTTC. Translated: CASSPYDRAYYEQYF.

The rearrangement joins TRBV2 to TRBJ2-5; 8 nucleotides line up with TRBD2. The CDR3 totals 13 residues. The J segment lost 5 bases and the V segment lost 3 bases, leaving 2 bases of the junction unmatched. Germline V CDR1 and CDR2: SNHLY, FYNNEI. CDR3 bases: TGTGCCAGCAGTGACGTAGCGGGGGAGACCCAGTACTTC. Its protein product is CASSDVAGETQYF.

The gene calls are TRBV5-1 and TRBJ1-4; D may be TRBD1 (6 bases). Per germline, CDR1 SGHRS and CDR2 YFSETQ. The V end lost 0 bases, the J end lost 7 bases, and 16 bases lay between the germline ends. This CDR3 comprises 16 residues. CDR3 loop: CASSLAVGRGSEKLFF. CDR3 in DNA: TGCGCCAGCAGCTTGGCAGTCGGCAGGGGTAGTGAAAAACTGTTTTTT.

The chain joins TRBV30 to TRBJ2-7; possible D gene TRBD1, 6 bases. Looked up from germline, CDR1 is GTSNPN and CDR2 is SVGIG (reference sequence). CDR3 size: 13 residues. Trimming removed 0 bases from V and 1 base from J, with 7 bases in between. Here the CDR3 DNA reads TGTGCCTGGAGTGTAGGGGGATCCTACGAGCAGTACTTC. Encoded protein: CAWSVGGSYEQYF.

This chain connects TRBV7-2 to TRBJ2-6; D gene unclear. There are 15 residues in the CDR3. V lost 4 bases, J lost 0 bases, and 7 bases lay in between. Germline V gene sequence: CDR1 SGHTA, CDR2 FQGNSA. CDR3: CASSWARSGANVLTF. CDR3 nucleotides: TGTGCCAGCAGCTGGGCTCGCTCTGGGGCCAACGTCCTGACTTTC.

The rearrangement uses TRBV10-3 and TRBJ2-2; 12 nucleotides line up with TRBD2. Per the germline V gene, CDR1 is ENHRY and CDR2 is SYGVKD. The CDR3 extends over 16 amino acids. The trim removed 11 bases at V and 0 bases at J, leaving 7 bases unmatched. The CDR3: CALSGTSGSNTGELFF. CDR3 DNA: TGTGCCCTGAGCGGGACTAGCGGGTCGAACACCGGGGAGCTGTTTTTT.

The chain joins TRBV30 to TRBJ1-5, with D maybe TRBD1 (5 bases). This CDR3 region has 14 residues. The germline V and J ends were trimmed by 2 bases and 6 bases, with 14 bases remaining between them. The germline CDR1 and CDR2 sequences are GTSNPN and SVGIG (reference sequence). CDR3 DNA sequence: TGTGCCTGGAGTTTTGGGGCAGACAGTCAGCCCCAGCATTTT. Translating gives CAWSFGADSQPQHF.

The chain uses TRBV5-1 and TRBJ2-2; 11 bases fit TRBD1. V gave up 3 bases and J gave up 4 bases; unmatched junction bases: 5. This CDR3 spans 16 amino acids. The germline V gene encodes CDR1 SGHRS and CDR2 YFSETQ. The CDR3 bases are TGCGCCAGCAGCTCGGGACAGGGGGTGATCACCGGGGAGCTGTTTTTT. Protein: CASSSGQGVITGELFF.

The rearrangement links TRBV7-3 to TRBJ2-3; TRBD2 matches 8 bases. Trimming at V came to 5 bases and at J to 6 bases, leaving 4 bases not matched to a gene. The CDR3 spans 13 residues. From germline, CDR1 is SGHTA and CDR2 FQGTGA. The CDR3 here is CASSHPGGDTQYF. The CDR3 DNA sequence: TGTGCCAGCAGCCATCCGGGAGGGGATACGCAGTATTTT.

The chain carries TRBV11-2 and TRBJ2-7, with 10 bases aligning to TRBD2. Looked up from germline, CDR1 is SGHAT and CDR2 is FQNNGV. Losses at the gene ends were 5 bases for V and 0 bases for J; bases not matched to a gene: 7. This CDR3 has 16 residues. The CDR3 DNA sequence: TGTGCCAGCAGCCGAGGTGGACTAGCGGACTCCTACGAGCAGTACTTC. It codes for CASSRGGLADSYEQYF.

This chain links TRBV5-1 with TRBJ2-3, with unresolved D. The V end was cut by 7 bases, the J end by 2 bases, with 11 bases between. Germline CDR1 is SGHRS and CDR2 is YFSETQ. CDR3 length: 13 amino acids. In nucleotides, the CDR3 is TGCGCCAGCGCCGGTACTTACACAGATACGCAGTATTTT. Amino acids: CASAGTYTDTQYF.

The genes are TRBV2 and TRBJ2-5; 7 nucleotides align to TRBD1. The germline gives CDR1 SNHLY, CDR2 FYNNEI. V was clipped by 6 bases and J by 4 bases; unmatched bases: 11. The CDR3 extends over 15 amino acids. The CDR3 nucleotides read TGTGCCAGCAGGGACCAGACAGGGTGGTCAGAGACCCAGTACTTC. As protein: CASRDQTGWSETQYF.

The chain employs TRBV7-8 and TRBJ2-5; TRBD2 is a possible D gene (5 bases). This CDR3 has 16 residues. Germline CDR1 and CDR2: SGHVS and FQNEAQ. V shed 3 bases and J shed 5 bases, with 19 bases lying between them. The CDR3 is CASSFAAEAQRETQYF. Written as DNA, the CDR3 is TGTGCCAGCAGCTTCGCAGCGGAGGCGCAGCGGGAGACCCAGTACTTC.

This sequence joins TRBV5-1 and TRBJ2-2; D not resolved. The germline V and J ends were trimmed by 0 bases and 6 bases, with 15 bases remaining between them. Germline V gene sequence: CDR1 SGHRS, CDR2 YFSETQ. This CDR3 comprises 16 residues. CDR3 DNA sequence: TGCGCCAGCAGCTTGGATAGAAATTCAAGAGCCGGGGAGCTGTTTTTT. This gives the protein CASSLDRNSRAGELFF.

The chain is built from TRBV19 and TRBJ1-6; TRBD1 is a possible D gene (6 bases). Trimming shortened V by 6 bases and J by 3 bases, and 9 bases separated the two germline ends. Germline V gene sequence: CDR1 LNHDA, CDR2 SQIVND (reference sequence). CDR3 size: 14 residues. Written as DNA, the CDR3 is TGTGCCAGTAGCGACAGGAACTATAATTCACCCCTCCACTTT. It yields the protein CASSDRNYNSPLHF. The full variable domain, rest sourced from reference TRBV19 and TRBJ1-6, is DGGITQSPKYLFRKEGQNVTLSCEQNLNHDAMYWYRQDPGQGLRLIYYSQIVNDFQKGDIAEGYSVSREKKESFPLTVTSAQKNPTAFYLCASSDRNYNSPLHFGNGTRLTVT.

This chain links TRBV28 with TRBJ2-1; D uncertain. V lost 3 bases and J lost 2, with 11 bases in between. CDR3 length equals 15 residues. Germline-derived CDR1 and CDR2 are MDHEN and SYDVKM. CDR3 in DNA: TGTGCCAGCAGTTTTGTTGCGGATGCCTACAATGAGCAGTTCTTC. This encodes CASSFVADAYNEQFF. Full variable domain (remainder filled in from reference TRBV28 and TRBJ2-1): DVKVTQSSRYLVKRTGEKVFLECVQDMDHENMFWYRQDPGLGLRLIYFSYDVKMKEKGDIPEGYSVSREKKERFSLILESASTNQTSMYLCASSFVADAYNEQFFGPGTRLTVL.

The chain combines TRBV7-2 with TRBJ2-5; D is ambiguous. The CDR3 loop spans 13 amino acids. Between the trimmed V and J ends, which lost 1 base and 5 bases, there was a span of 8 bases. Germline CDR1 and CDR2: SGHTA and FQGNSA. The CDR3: CASSLVEVETQYF. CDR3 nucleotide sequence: TGTGCCAGCAGCTTAGTTGAGGTCGAGACCCAGTACTTC. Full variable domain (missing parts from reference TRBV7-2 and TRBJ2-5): GAGVSQSPSNKVTEKGKDVELRCDPISGHTALYWYRQSLGQGLEFLIYFQGNSAPDKSGLPSDRFSAERTGGSVSTLTIQRTQQEDSAVYLCASSLVEVETQYFGPGTRLLVL.

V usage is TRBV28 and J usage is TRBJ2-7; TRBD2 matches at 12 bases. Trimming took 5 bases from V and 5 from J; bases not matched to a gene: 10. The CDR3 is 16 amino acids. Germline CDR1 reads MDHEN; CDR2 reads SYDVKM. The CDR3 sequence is CASSPPTSGRTHEQYF. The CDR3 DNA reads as TGTGCCAGCAGTCCCCCGACTAGCGGGAGAACCCACGAGCAGTACTTC.

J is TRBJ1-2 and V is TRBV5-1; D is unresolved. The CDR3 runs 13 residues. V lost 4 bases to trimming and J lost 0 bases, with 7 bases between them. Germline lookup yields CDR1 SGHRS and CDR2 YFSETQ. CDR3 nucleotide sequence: TGCGCCAGCAGCCAACATACTAACTATGGCTACACCTTC. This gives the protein CASSQHTNYGYTF.

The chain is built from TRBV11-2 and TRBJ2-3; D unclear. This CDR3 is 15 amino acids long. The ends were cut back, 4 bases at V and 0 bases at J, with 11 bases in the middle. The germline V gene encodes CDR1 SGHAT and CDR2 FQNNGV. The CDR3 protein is CASSSGAASTDTQYF. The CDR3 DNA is TGTGCCAGCAGCTCCGGCGCGGCTAGCACAGATACGCAGTATTTT.

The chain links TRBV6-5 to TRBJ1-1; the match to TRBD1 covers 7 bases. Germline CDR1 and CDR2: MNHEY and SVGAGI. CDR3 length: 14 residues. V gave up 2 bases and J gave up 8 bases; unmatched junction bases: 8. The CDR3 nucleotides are TGTGCCAGCAGTTACAACATGAACAGGGGAGAAGCTTTCTTT. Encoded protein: CASSYNMNRGEAFF.